Presented here are 18 T cell receptor beta chains from one specimen sequenced in a study of a mutant IDH1 vaccine in newly diagnosed glioma (dated by TCRdb to the early 2020s). No antigen is known for these receptors. Library prep was done by the immunoSEQ multiplex PCR assay. This is the immuneACCESS table as TCRdb keeps it, with only in-frame sequences that have V and J called. A part of the clones is gone; compared with another copy, unresolved V genes explain less than half, and the rest is unexplained. Here the sample has fewer than 30,000 clones; 77% occur a single time. In total, the top ten clones hold around 9% of the sample. The time point label for this specimen denotes: week 5, during vaccination. A 20-mer mutant IDH1 peptide at 300 micrograms in Montanide made up each vaccine dose, which was injected subcutaneously together with topical imiquimod. Specimen: PBMCs, collected from a glioma patient whose treatment included an IDH1 peptide vaccine. These receptors originate from a middle-aged man with glioma.

The chain recombines TRBV2 with TRBJ2-7; 7 bases are a match to TRBD1. This CDR3 region has 15 residues. V was pared by 4 bases and J by 7 bases, with 13 bases of the junction left unmatched. Germline CDR1 SNHLY, CDR2 FYNNEI. The CDR3, as DNA: TGTGCCAGCAGTGCCTCAGGACAGGATTACGATGAGCAGTACTTC. This sequence encodes CASSASGQDYDEQYF.

The rearrangement links TRBV6-4 to TRBJ2-3, with 11 bases fitting TRBD2. Germline V lookup: CDR1 MRHNA, CDR2 SNTAGT. V shed 0 bases and J 4 bases; nucleotides not matched to a gene: 0. The CDR3 consists of 15 residues. The DNA of the CDR3 is TGTGCCAGCAGTGACTCACTAGCGGGAGCAGATACGCAGTATTTT. Its translation is CASSDSLAGADTQYF.

There are a few counts of this clone. CDR3 region: CASSPRSKADTQYF. CDR3 sequence (DNA): TGTGCCAGCAGCCCACGGTCCAAGGCAGATACGCAGTATTTT. V is TRBV14 and J is TRBJ2-3; D is unresolved. The CDR3 contains 14 residues. Germline CDR1 reads SGHDN; CDR2 reads FVKESK. V was pared by 4 bases and J by 4 bases, with 12 bases between.

V gene TRBV6-1 combines with J gene TRBJ2-7; TRBD2 agrees at 8 bases. J was trimmed by 4 bases and V by 8 bases; bases with no gene match: 10. CDR1 and CDR2 (germline): MNHNS, SASEGT. The CDR3 loop spans 14 amino acids. This chain's CDR3 is CASEEIGGRYEQYV. CDR3 nucleotide sequence: TGTGCCAGCGAAGAGATCGGCGGGAGGTACGAGCAGTACGTC.

The chain links TRBV19 to TRBJ1-1, with a tentative D call TRBD1 (5 bases). The CDR3 spans 14 residues. CDR1 and CDR2 from the germline V gene are LNHDA and SQIVND (reference sequence). V shed 7 bases and J shed 1 base, with 13 bases lying between them. CDR3 in DNA: TGTGCCAGTATCCCTCCCGGGGGGAACACTGAAGCTTTCTTT. Its protein is CASIPPGGNTEAFF.

This clone was counted a single time. The CDR3 is CASSHSGGRQPQHF. The DNA of the CDR3 is TGTGCCAGCAGCCATTCAGGGGGCCGTCAGCCCCAGCATTTT. The chain uses TRBV28 and TRBJ1-5; TRBD1 matches 8 bases. Germline CDR1 MDHEN, CDR2 SYDVKM. Trimming cost V 6 bases and J 6 bases; bases outside gene matches: 7. The CDR3 contains 14 residues.

This chain connects TRBV6-1 to TRBJ2-2; D is undetermined. The germline V gene has CDR1 MNHNS and CDR2 SASEGT. The CDR3 has 14 residues. Trimming removed 8 bases from V and 0 bases from J, with 10 bases in between. DNA for the CDR3: TGTGCCAGCCTTCCGGACGCGAACACCGGGGAGCTGTTTTTT. It yields the protein CASLPDANTGELFF.

The rearrangement links TRBV5-6 to TRBJ1-6; D gene unclear. Germline V gives CDR1 SGHDT, CDR2 YYEEEE. The CDR3 runs 13 residues. Trimming left V 0 bases short and J 2 bases short, with 0 bases between. This CDR3 is CASSLAYNSPLHF. CDR3 coding DNA: TGTGCCAGCAGCTTGGCCTATAATTCACCCCTCCACTTT.

This chain joins TRBV19 and TRBJ1-2; 10 bases agree with TRBD1. Trimming cost V 5 bases and J 7 bases; bases outside gene matches: 4. This CDR3 region has 13 residues. Germline V lookup: CDR1 LNHDA, CDR2 SQIVND (reference sequence). CDR3 in amino acids: CASSRDRGLGYTF. The CDR3 DNA reads TGTGCCAGTAGTCGGGACAGGGGCCTTGGCTACACCTTC.

The chain joins TRBV19 to TRBJ2-2; the D is unclear. Germline CDR1 LNHDA, CDR2 SQIVND (reference sequence). The CDR3 is 16 amino acids. With 0 bases removed from V and 5 bases from J, the gap between germline ends came to 13 bases. The CDR3 loop is CASSIDLDRWTGELFF. CDR3 bases: TGTGCCAGTAGTATAGATCTAGACCGGTGGACCGGGGAGCTGTTTTTT.

This rearrangement joins TRBV29-1 to TRBJ2-5; D is possibly TRBD1 or TRBD2 (5 bases each). The germline V gene encodes CDR1 SQVTM and CDR2 ANQGSEA. V lost 4 bases, J lost 1 base, and 13 bases lay in between. The CDR3 length is 14 residues. The CDR3 DNA reads TGCAGCGTTGGGAACCTTGGGGGCCAAGAGACCCAGTACTTC. Protein product: CSVGNLGGQETQYF.

This chain links TRBV7-2 with TRBJ2-2; 16 bases align to TRBD2. V trimming: 4 bases; J trimming: 6 bases; junction bases outside the gene matches: 5. CDR3 size: 17 residues. Germline V lookup: CDR1 SGHTA, CDR2 FQGNSA. The CDR3 nucleotides read TGTGCCAGCAGCTCGGGACTAGCGGGAGGGAGGGCCGGGGAGCTGTTTTTT. Its protein is CASSSGLAGGRAGELFF.

The V and J genes are TRBV5-8 and TRBJ1-5, with TRBD1 as a possible D gene (5 bases). The CDR3 is 15 residues long. The germline V gene has CDR1 SGHTS and CDR2 YDEGEE. V was clipped by 5 bases and J by 2 bases, with 14 bases between them. Here the CDR3 reads CASSRGRARNQPQHF. The CDR3 coding sequence is TGTGCCAGCAGTCGCGGCAGGGCGCGCAATCAGCCCCAGCATTTT.

This rearrangement joins TRBV5-4 to TRBJ1-1, with D possibly being TRBD1 (6 bases). CDR1 SGHNT and CDR2 YYREEE come from the germline V gene (reference sequence). The CDR3 contains 14 residues. V dropped 4 bases and J dropped 0 bases, with 10 bases sitting between them. The CDR3 nucleotides are TGTGCCAGCAGCCGGGACAACATGAACACTGAAGCTTTCTTT. Encoded protein: CASSRDNMNTEAFF. The full variable domain, completed using reference TRBV5-4 and TRBJ1-1, is ETGVTQSPTHLIKTRGQQVTLRCSSQSGHNTVSWYQQALGQGPQFIFQYYREEENGRGNFPPRFSGLQFPNYSSELNVNALELDDSALYLCASSRDNMNTEAFFGQGTRLTVV.

The genes are TRBV7-7 and TRBJ2-5; 7 positions match TRBD2. V was pared by 6 bases and J by 0 bases, with 7 bases of the junction left unmatched. This CDR3 comprises 15 residues. Germline-derived CDR1 and CDR2 are SSHAT and FNYEAQ (reference sequence). CDR3 region: CASRHSLADQETQYF. In nucleotides, the CDR3 is TGTGCCAGCAGGCATTCGCTAGCGGACCAAGAGACCCAGTACTTC.

The chain has TRBV5-4 and TRBJ2-1, with D possibly TRBD1 on 5 matching bases. Germline values: CDR1 SGHNT, CDR2 YYREEE (reference sequence). V lost 5 bases and J 0 bases, leaving 15 bases between the germline ends. This CDR3 has 16 amino acids. CDR3 region: CASSPGHRSSYNEQFF. CDR3 bases: TGTGCCAGCAGTCCCGGACACCGAAGCTCCTACAATGAGCAGTTCTTC.

This chain connects TRBV4-1 to TRBJ2-1, with D possibly being TRBD2 (5 bases). The CDR3 runs to 15 residues. The germline V gene encodes CDR1 MGHRA and CDR2 YSYEKL. V shed 1 base and J shed 4 bases, with 11 bases lying between them. CDR3 residues: CASSQGGLAYNEQFF. The DNA of the CDR3 is TGCGCCAGCAGCCAAGGAGGGTTGGCATACAATGAGCAGTTCTTC.

A note on this clone: Other nucleotide sequences in the sample specify the same CDR3. CDR3 sequence reads: CASSSQETQYF. The CDR3 DNA reads as TGTGCCAGCAGCTCACAAGAGACCCAGTACTTC. The chain carries TRBV7-9 and TRBJ2-5; D is uncertain. V dropped 4 bases and J dropped 2 bases, with 2 bases sitting between them. Germline CDR1 reads SEHNR; CDR2 reads FQNEAQ (reference sequence). The CDR3 extends over 11 amino acids.